This T cell receptor beta chain is from a study of identifying expanded T cells in peripheral blood (dated by TCRdb to between 2019 and 2020). At the level of the whole study: Technical replicates were generated by sequencing separate aliquots of the same genomic DNA pool, with four replicates compared pairwise.

Worth noting for this clone: It lacks a known antigen. No much larger clone exists at a distance of one base, and base qualities are not known.

No immune events such as infections were documented for the healthy donors during the collection period. Healthy-donor blood repertoires served as a training cohort to calibrate time-dependent variance in a beta-binomial model of T-cell clone differential abundance. The training cohort was composed of approximately ten healthy donors, 3 female and 7 male. On average the donors were 43 years old, and their ages spanned roughly 29 to 70 years. Obtained from a commercial supplier, whole blood was collected from each healthy donor at three time points set around two weeks apart. Genomic DNA was extracted from unsorted whole blood for immunosequencing. Cut back by 2 bases and 2 bases, the V and J ends lie 10 bases apart. Including the terminal cysteine and phenylalanine, the CDR3 comprises 14 residues. Only CDR3 DNA is held: 42 bases, read in frame from base 1. Via the germline V gene (reference sequence), CDR1 is MNHEY and CDR2 SMNVEV.

The immunoSEQ Assay, which uses bias-controlled multiplex PCR amplification of genomic DNA, was used to profile TCRbeta CDR3 regions. The authors processed their data as follows. To quantify the absolute abundance of each unique TCRbeta CDR3 region, the sequences were collapsed and filtered. Differential abundance was assessed using a binomial (Fisher-equivalent) model and a beta-binomial model in which time-dependent variance fitted from healthy donors was added. Any clone with fewer than 5 combined templates was excluded, and a clone was called differentially abundant if its Benjamini-Hochberg FDR was below 0.01. In the beta-binomial model, variance was expressed as a function of the total template count across the two samples, in the form v = (b*log(k)+a)^2. TCRdb took this table from immuneACCESS and kept in-frame rearrangements with V and J called. Such tables lack part of the clones; where checked against another copy, unresolved V genes explain under half of the gap, and the rest is unexplained. From that table come the V and J calls and clone size; the DNA was used to work out D and trimming. The sample contains under 100,000 clones, 70% to 90% of them found a single time. The ten most abundant clones make up 7% to 8.5% of the sample.

What the authors observed across the whole study: The binomial model flagged roughly 1.1 differentially abundant clones between technical replicates, compared with approximately 16 over about 2 weeks and 18 to 20 over four weeks. Both the number of clones called differentially abundant and the false-positive rate were significantly reduced by the beta-binomial model across all healthy-donor time intervals. It was expected by the authors that biological variance in healthy repertoires might increase further over much longer intervals, such as months to years. Variance in clone template counts between approximately 2-week samples significantly increased with total template count across all healthy donors.

The rearranged chain carries TRBV27 and TRBJ2-7; the D segment may tentatively be TRBD1 or TRBD2, each giving 5 matched bases. The sequence was obtained from a person aged 18 to 75 in good health. Sequencing input: blood. The CDR3 reads as follows: CASSLQGPTYEQYF. At the DNA level, the sequence is TGTGCCAGCAGTTTACAGGGACCAACCTACGAGCAGTACTTC.